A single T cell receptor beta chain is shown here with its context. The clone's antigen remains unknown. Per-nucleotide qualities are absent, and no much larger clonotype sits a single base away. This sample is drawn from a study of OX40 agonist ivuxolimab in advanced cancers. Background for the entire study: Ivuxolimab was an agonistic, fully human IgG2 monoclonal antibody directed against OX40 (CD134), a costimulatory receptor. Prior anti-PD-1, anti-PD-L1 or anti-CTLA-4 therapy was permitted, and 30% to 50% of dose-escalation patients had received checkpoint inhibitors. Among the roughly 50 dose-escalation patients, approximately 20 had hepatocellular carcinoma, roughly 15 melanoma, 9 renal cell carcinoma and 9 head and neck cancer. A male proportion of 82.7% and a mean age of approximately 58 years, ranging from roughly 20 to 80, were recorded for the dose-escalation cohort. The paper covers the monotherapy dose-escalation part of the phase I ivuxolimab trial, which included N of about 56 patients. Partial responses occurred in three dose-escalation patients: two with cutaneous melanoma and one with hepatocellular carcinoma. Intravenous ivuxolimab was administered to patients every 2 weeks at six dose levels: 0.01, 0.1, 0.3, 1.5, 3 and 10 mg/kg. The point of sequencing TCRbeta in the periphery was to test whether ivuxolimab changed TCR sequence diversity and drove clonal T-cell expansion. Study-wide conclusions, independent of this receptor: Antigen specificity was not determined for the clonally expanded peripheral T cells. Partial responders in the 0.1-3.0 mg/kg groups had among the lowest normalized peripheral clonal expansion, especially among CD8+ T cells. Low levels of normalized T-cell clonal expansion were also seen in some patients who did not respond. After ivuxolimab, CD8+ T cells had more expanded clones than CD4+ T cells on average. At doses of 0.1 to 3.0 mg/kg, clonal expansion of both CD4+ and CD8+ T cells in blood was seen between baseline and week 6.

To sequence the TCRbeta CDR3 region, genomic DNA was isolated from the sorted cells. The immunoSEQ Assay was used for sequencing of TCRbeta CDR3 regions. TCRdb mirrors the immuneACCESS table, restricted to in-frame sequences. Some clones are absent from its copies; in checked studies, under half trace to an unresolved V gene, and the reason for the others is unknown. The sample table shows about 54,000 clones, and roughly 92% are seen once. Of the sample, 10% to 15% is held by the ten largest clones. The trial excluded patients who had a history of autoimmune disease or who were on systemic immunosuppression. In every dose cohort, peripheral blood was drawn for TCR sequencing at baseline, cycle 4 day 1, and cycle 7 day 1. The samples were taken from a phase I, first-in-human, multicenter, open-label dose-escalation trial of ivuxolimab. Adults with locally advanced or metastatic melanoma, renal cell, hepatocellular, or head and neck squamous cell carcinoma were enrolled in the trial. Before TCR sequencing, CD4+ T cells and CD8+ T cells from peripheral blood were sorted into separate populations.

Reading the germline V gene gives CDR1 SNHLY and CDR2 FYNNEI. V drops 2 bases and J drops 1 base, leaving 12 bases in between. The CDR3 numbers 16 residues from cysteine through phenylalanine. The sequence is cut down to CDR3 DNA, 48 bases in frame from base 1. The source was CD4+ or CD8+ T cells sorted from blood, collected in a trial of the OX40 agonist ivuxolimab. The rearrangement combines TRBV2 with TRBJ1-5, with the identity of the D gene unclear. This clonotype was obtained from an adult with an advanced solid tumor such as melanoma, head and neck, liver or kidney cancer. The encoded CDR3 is CASSERDGGSNQPQHF. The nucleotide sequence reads TGTGCCAGCAGTGAACGAGACGGTGGGAGCAATCAGCCCCAGCATTTT.